These T cell receptor beta chains were read from a single sample in a study of blood T cell repertoires in COVID-19. Here immunoSEQ multiplex PCR was the method, and the copy in TCRdb shows in-frame clones only, minus some. This table holds tens of thousands of clones, roughly nine tenths found once. Sequenced input: peripheral blood. These TCRs come from a man aged 55 to 70 with acute or convalescent COVID-19. The CDR3 runs from the conserved cysteine through the conserved F or W. A D gene is named only where the DNA matches it firmly. Rows may omit the clone size; those that give it use once, few, many or a size class.

v_gene,d_gene,abundance,j_gene,CDR3nt,CDR3aa
TRBV7-9,-,-,TRBJ2-7,TGTGCCAGCACCATAGGGGGGGTCAACGAGCAGTACTTC,CASTIGGVNEQYF
TRBV7-2,-,-,TRBJ1-1,TGTGCCAGCAGCTTAGGGGGCAGTAACACTGAAGCTTTCTTT,CASSLGGSNTEAFF
TRBV6-2/TRBV6-3,TRBD1,-,TRBJ1-2,TGTGCCAGCAGCCCGGGACAGTACGACTTGCTCTATGGCTACACCTTC,CASSPGQYDLLYGYTF
TRBV15,TRBD1,-,TRBJ1-4,TGTGCCACCAGCAGAGAAGACAGGGGGCTGGCTAATGAAAAACTGTTTTTT,CATSREDRGLANEKLFF
TRBV4-1,-,-,TRBJ1-1,TGCGCCAGCAGCCAATTGCCGGGTCCGAACACTGAAGCTTTCTTT,CASSQLPGPNTEAFF
TRBV9,-,-,TRBJ2-7,TGTGCCAGCAGCGACGACAGGAACTACGAGCAGTACTTC,CASSDDRNYEQYF
TRBV24-1,-,-,TRBJ2-1,TGTGCCACCAGTGATCCTCGGACAGGGAGGGATGAGCAGTTCTTC,CATSDPRTGRDEQFF
TRBV13,-,-,TRBJ1-2,TGTGCCAGCAGCCCCACACAGGACCTATATGGCTACACCTTC,CASSPTQDLYGYTF
TRBV10-2,-,-,TRBJ2-7,TGCGCCAGCAGTGAAACGCGGGCGTACTTCGAGCAGTACTTC,CASSETRAYFEQYF
TRBV11-2,-,-,TRBJ1-6,TGTGCCAGCAGAAAAACAGGGAGCTCCTATAATTCACCCCTCCACTTT,CASRKTGSSYNSPLHF
TRBV5-6,-,-,TRBJ1-1,TGTGCCAGCAGCTTAGATGGCAGTAAGCGTGAAGCTTTCTTT,CASSLDGSKREAFF
TRBV23-1,-,-,TRBJ1-1,TGCGCCAGCAGTCTCCGGGAATGGGGAATATCCACTGAAGCTTTCTTT,CASSLREWGISTEAFF
TRBV7-9,-,-,TRBJ2-3,TGTGCCAGCAGCGGGTTAACAGGGAAAGGCACAGATACGCAGTATTTT,CASSGLTGKGTDTQYF
TRBV21-1,-,-,TRBJ1-2,TGTGCCATCCAAGACACACCACACTATGGCTACACCTTC,CAIQDTPHYGYTF
TRBV27,TRBD1,once,TRBJ2-6,TGTGCCAGCAGCCCGGACAGGCCCCGTAGCTCTGGGGCCAACGTCCTGACTTTC,CASSPDRPRSSGANVLTF
TRBV6-5,TRBD1,-,TRBJ2-7,TGTGCCAGCAGTTACTCTGGGACAGGGAACTACGAGCAGTACTTC,CASSYSGTGNYEQYF
TRBV19,-,-,TRBJ1-5,TGTGCCAGTAGTAAATGGCCGGACAGTTGGGATCAGCCCCAGCATTTT,CASSKWPDSWDQPQHF
TRBV12-5,-,once,TRBJ2-6,TGTCTAGTGGTGGATATGATTTGCAGGGCAAAGTCGGGCAACGTCCTGACTTTC,CLVVDMICRAKSGNVLTF